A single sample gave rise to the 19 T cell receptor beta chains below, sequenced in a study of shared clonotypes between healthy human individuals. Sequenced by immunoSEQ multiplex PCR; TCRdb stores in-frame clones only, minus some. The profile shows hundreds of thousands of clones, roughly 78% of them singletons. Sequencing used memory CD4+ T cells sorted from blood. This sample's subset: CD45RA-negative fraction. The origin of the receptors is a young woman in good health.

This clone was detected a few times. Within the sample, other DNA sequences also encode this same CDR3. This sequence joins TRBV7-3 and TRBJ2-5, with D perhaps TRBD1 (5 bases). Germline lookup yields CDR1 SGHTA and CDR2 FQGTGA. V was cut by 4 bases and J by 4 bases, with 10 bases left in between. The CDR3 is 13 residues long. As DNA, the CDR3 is TGTGCCAGCAGCTCGCAGGGTGGAGAGACCCAGTACTTC. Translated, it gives CASSSQGGETQYF.

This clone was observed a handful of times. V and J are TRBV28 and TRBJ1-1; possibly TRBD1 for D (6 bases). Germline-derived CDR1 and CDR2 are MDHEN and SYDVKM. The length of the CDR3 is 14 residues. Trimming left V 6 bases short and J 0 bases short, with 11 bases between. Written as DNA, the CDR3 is TGTGCCAGCAGACTTACAGGGATGAACACTGAAGCTTTCTTT. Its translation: CASRLTGMNTEAFF.

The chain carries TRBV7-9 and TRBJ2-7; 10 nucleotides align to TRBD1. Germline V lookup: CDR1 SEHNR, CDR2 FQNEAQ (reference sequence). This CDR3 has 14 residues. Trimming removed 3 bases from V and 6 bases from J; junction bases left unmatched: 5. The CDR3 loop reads CASSLGQGSFEQYF. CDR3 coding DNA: TGTGCCAGCAGCTTGGGACAGGGGTCGTTCGAGCAGTACTTC.

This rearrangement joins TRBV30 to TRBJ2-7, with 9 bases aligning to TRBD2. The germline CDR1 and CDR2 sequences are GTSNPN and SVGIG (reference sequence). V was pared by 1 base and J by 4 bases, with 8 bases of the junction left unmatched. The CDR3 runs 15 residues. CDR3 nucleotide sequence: TGTGCCTGGAGTGCCTATAGCGGGAGTCGTTACGAGCAGTACTTC. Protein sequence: CAWSAYSGSRYEQYF.

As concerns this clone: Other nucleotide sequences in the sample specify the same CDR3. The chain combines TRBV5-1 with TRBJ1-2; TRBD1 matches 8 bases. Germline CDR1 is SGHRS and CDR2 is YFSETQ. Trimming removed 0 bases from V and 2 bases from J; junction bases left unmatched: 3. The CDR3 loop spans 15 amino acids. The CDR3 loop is CASSLGTGINYGYTF. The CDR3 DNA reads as TGCGCCAGCAGCTTGGGGACAGGGATCAACTATGGCTACACCTTC.

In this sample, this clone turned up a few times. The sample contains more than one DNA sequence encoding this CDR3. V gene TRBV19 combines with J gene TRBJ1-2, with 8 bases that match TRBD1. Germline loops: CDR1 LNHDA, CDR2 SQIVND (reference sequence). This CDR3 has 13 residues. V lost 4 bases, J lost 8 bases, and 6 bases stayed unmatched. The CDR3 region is CASSTPQGDGYTF. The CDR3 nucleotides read TGTGCCAGTAGTACACCACAGGGGGACGGCTACACCTTC.

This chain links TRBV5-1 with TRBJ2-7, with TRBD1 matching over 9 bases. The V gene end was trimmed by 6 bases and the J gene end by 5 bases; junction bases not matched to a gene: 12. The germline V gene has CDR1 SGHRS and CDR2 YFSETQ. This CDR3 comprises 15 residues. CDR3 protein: CASNRPGQGIHEQYF. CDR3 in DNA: TGCGCCAGCAACCGACCGGGACAGGGAATCCACGAGCAGTACTTC.

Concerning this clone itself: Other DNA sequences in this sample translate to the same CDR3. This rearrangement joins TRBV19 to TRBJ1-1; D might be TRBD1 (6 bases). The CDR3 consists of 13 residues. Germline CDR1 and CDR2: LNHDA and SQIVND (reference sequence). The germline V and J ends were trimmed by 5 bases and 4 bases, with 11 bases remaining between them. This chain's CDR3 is CASSSTGITEAFF. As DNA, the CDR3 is TGTGCCAGTAGTTCCACAGGGATCACTGAAGCTTTCTTT.

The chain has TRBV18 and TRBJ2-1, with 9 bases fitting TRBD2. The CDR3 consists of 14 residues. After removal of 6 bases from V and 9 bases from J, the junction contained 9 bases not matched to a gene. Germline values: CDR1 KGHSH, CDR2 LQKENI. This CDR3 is CASSPLPTSGEQFF. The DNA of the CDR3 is TGTGCCAGCTCCCCCCTCCCGACTAGCGGTGAGCAGTTCTTC.

The CDR3 DNA reads TGTGCCAGCAGCACTCTGGCAGGGGGGACTGAAGCTTTCTTT. It translates to CASSTLAGGTEAFF. This chain joins TRBV7-9 and TRBJ1-1; TRBD1 agrees at 7 bases. The junction had 8 bases not matched to a gene; V was cut back by 5 bases and J by 5 bases. Looked up from germline, CDR1 is SEHNR and CDR2 is FQNEAQ (reference sequence). This CDR3 has 14 amino acids.

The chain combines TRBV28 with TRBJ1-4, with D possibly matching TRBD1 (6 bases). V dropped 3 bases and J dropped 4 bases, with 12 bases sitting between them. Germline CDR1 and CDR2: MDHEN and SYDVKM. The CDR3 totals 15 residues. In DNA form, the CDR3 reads TGTGCCAGCAGTTTCGAGGGACACAGTAATGAAAAACTGTTTTTT. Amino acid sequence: CASSFEGHSNEKLFF.

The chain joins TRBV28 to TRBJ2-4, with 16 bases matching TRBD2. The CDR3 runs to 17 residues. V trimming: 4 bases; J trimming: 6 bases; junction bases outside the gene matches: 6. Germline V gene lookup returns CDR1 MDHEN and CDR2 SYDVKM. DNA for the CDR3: TGTGCCAGCAGTTCCGGGACTAGCGGGAGGGCCGGAAACATTCAGTACTTC. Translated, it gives CASSSGTSGRAGNIQYF. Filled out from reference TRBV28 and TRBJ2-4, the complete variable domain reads DVKVTQSSRYLVKRTGEKVFLECVQDMDHENMFWYRQDPGLGLRLIYFSYDVKMKEKGDIPEGYSVSREKKERFSLILESASTNQTSMYLCASSSGTSGRAGNIQYFGAGTRLSVL.

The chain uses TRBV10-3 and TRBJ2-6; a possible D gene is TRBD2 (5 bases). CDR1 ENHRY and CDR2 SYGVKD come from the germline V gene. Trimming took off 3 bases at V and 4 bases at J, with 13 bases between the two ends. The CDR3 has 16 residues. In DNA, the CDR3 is TGTGCCATCAGTGACCCCACTAGTTTCGGGGCCAACGTCCTGACTTTC. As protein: CAISDPTSFGANVLTF.

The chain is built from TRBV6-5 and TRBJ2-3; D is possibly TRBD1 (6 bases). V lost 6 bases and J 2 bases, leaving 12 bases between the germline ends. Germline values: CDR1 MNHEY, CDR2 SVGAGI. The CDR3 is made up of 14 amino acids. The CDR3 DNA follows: TGTGCCAGCAGCCGGACAGTGATCACAGATACGCAGTATTTT. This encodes CASSRTVITDTQYF.

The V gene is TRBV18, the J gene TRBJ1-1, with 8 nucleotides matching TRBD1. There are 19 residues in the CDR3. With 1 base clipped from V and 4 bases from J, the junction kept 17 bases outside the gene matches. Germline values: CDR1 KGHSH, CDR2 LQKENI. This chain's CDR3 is CASSPHRLSQGALGTEAFF. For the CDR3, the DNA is TGTGCCAGCTCACCACATCGCCTGTCCCAGGGGGCTCTAGGCACTGAAGCTTTCTTT.

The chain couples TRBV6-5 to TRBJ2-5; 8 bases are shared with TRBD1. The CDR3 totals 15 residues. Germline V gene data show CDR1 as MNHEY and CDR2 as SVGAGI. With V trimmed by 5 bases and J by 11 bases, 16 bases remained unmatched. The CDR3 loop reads CASSTGQGDSSEQYF. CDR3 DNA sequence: TGTGCCAGCAGTACTGGACAGGGAGACTCTAGTGAGCAGTACTTC.

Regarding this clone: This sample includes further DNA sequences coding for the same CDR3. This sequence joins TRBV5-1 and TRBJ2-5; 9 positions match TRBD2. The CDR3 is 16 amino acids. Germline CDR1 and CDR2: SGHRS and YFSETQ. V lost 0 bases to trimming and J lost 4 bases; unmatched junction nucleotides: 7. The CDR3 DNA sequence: TGCGCCAGCAGCTTGGCCGGCGGGAGGGCCGGAGAGACCCAGTACTTC. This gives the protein CASSLAGGRAGETQYF.

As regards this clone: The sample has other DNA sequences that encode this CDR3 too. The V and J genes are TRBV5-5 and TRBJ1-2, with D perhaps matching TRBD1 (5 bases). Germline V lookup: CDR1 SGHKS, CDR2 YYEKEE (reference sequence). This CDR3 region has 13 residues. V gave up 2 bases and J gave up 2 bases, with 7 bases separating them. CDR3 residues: CASSFGDNYGYTF. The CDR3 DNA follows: TGTGCCAGCAGCTTTGGGGACAACTATGGCTACACCTTC.

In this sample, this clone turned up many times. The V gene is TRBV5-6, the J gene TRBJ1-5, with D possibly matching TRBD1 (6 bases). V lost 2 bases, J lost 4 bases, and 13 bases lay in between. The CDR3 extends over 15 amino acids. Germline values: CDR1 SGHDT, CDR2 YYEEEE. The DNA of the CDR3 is TGTGCCAGCAGCTTTTACGGACAGAAGAATCAGCCCCAGCATTTT. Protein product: CASSFYGQKNQPQHF.